A selection of T cell receptor beta chains follows, all from one sample in a study of monozygotic twins with cystic fibrosis. Repertoires were generated with immunoSEQ multiplex PCR, while TCRdb's copy carries only in-frame clones and drops some. The table lists about 14,000 clones, nearly 99% of them singletons. The sample comprised blood. All receptors derive from a girl aged 2-9 years with cystic fibrosis. Both conserved end residues are part of each CDR3. The order of the fields is V gene, D gene, J gene, clone size, CDR3 DNA, CDR3 protein. D genes are given only for firm matches. Only part of the rows carry a size: once, few, many, or a class if the clone is expanded.

>TRBV15|.|TRBJ2-1|.
TGTGCCACCAGCAGAGAGCCTCCGGACAGTTCCTCCTACAATGAGCAGTTCTTC
CATSREPPDSSSYNEQFF
>TRBV28|.|TRBJ2-7|.
TGTGCCAGCAGTTCCTCCCCGGGGGACGAGCAGTACTTC
CASSSSPGDEQYF
>TRBV6-5|.|TRBJ1-1|.
TGTGCCAGCACCCGGGGGCCCGGCGCTGAAGCTTTCTTT
CASTRGPGAEAFF
>TRBV19|.|TRBJ2-7|.
TGTGCCAGTAGTCCTGGACACGGCTACGAGCAGTACTTC
CASSPGHGYEQYF
>TRBV28|TRBD1|TRBJ2-5|.
TGTGCCAGCAGTCTGAATGGACAGGGGCAAGAGACCCAGTACTTC
CASSLNGQGQETQYF
>TRBV11-2|TRBD2|TRBJ2-7|.
TGTGCCAGCAGCTTGGGAGGGAACGAGCAGTACTTC
CASSLGGNEQYF
>TRBV5-4|.|TRBJ1-6|.
TGTGCCAGCAGCTTGGGGGGTGGGGATTCACCCCTCCACTTT
CASSLGGGDSPLHF
>TRBV19|.|TRBJ1-5|.
TGTGCCAGTAGTATATGGGGGTGGAATCAGCCCCAGCATTTT
CASSIWGWNQPQHF
>TRBV2|TRBD2|TRBJ2-5|.
TGTGCCAGCAGCGAGGGGACTAGCATTCAAGAGACCCAGTACTTC
CASSEGTSIQETQYF
>TRBV5-1|TRBD2|TRBJ2-7|.
TGCGCCAGCAGCTTGGGAACTTGGGGACTAGCGGGAGGGCCGGACGAGCAGTACTTC
CASSLGTWGLAGGPDEQYF
>TRBV2|TRBD2|TRBJ2-1|once
TGTGCCAGCAGTGATATTGCGGGAGGGCGCAATGAGCAGTTCTTC
CASSDIAGGRNEQFF
>TRBV9|TRBD1|TRBJ2-7|.
TGTGCCAGCGGACAGACAGGGGTCAGCTACGAGCAGTACTTC
CASGQTGVSYEQYF
>TRBV25-1|TRBD2|TRBJ2-7|.
TGTGCCAGCCGAGGCCCACATAGCGGGAGGGCCTTAGGGGAGCAGTACTTC
CASRGPHSGRALGEQYF
>TRBV11-3|.|TRBJ2-6|.
TGTGCCAGCAGCTCAGAGGGGACTGGGGCCAACGTCCTGACTTTC
CASSSEGTGANVLTF
>TRBV4-3|.|TRBJ2-1|.
TGCGCCAGCAGCCGGTTATGGGAGCGGGTCTCCTACAATGAGCAGTTCTTC
CASSRLWERVSYNEQFF
>TRBV27|TRBD1|TRBJ1-5|.
TGTGCCAGCAGTGGGTGGACAGGGTTTCAGCCCCAGCATTTT
CASSGWTGFQPQHF
>TRBV29-1|.|TRBJ1-2|.
.
CSVGGGTF
>TRBV27|.|TRBJ2-2|once
TGTGCCAGCAGTCTGGGGCAGGGGACCGGGGAGCTGTTTTTT
CASSLGQGTGELFF
>TRBV18|.|TRBJ2-5|.
TGTGCCAGCTCACCACCCGCTCCAGGGGAGACCCAGTACTTC
CASSPPAPGETQYF
>TRBV7-2|TRBD1|TRBJ1-3|.
TGTGCCAGCAGCCTCACAGGGGGGTCGGGAAACACCATATATTTT
CASSLTGGSGNTIYF
>TRBV19|.|TRBJ1-1|.
TGTGCCAGTAGTATAAGCTTGAACACTGAAGCTTTCTTT
CASSISLNTEAFF
>TRBV11-2|.|TRBJ2-1|.
TGTGCCAGCAGCGACTACCAATACAATGAGCAGTTCTTC
CASSDYQYNEQFF
>TRBV6-1|TRBD2|TRBJ2-7|.
TGTGCCAGCAGTGATGCGACGGGGGGGGACGAGCAGTACTTC
CASSDATGGDEQYF
>TRBV6-1|TRBD2|TRBJ2-3|.
TGTGCCAGTCCGGGACTAGCGGGAGGAGGGGGTACGCAGTATTTT
CASPGLAGGGGTQYF
>TRBV19|.|TRBJ2-2|.
TGTGCCAGTAGTATCGTGTCCGGGACCGGGGAGCTGTTTTTT
CASSIVSGTGELFF